These 17 T cell receptor beta chains share one sample of origin, sequenced in a study of Ad26.COV2.S vaccination and SARS-CoV-2 variants. Assay: immunoSEQ multiplex PCR; the TCRdb copy retains only in-frame clones and omits some. The sample yields about 180,000 clones, roughly 87% seen once. The material sequenced was peripheral blood, taken after recovery from COVID-19. These receptors were collected from a human donor who had recovered from COVID-19.

The chain links TRBV6-1 to TRBJ2-3; 12 nucleotides line up with TRBD2. V shed 6 bases, J shed 4 bases, and the junction held 8 bases outside the gene matches. Germline V gene sequence: CDR1 MNHNS, CDR2 SASEGT. The CDR3 covers 16 residues. The CDR3 coding sequence is TGTGCCAGCAGCGAACTAGCGGGGGGACTCCCAGATACGCAGTATTTT. Its protein product is CASSELAGGLPDTQYF.

J is TRBJ1-4 and V is TRBV19; D is possibly TRBD1 (6 bases). Germline V gene lookup returns CDR1 LNHDA and CDR2 SQIVND (reference sequence). The germline V and J ends were trimmed by 6 bases and 6 bases, with 17 bases remaining between them. The CDR3 sequence is 15 residues long. CDR3 region: CASREPGGRHEKLFF. Written as DNA, the CDR3 is TGTGCCAGTAGGGAACCTGGGGGGCGACATGAAAAACTGTTTTTT.

The V gene is TRBV30, the J gene TRBJ2-2; D is possibly TRBD1 or TRBD2 (5 bases each). Germline assignment: CDR1 GTSNPN and CDR2 SVGIG (reference sequence). The CDR3 is 14 amino acids. Between the trimmed V and J ends, which lost 2 bases and 3 bases, there was a span of 10 bases. The CDR3 nucleotides read TGTGCCTGGAGTAGGGGACCTTACACCGGGGAGCTGTTTTTT. Translation gives CAWSRGPYTGELFF.

The chain couples TRBV3-1 (or the pseudogene TRBV3-2) to TRBJ1-3; no firm D call. Trimming cost V 5 bases and J 3 bases, with 8 bases left between them. The germline V gene has CDR1 LGHDT and CDR2 YNNKEL (reference sequence). This CDR3 spans 13 amino acids. The CDR3 DNA reads TGTGCCAGCAGCGAAACTTTTGGAAACACCATATATTTT. It translates to CASSETFGNTIYF.

CDR3 residues: CASSYPRTSGPRNTDTQYF. DNA of the CDR3: TGTGCCAGCAGTTACCCGAGGACTAGCGGCCCTCGGAACACAGATACGCAGTATTTT. The chain uses TRBV6-2 or TRBV6-3 and TRBJ2-3, with 10 bases lining up with TRBD2. The CDR3 length is 19 residues. With V trimmed by 2 bases and J by 2 bases, 13 bases remained unmatched. Germline CDR1 reads MNHEY; CDR2 reads SVGEGT.

The genes are TRBV6-2 or TRBV6-3 and TRBJ1-5; tentative D call: TRBD1 (5 bases). Germline CDR1 reads MNHEY; CDR2 reads SVGEGT. V shed 5 bases and J shed 0 bases, with 14 bases lying between them. The CDR3 runs to 16 residues. DNA of the CDR3: TGTGCCAGCAGTCCCTTCGGGGGGTCTAGCAATCAGCCCCAGCATTTT. Translated: CASSPFGGSSNQPQHF.

The V gene is TRBV3-1 (or the pseudogene TRBV3-2), the J gene TRBJ1-5; 11 bases align to TRBD1. J lost 6 bases, V lost 4 bases, and 2 bases had no gene match. The CDR3 extends over 14 amino acids. Germline values: CDR1 LGHDT, CDR2 YNNKEL (reference sequence). The CDR3 spells CASSPDRGRQPQHF. CDR3 bases: TGTGCCAGCAGCCCGGACAGGGGGCGTCAGCCCCAGCATTTT.

The rearrangement uses TRBV29-1 and TRBJ2-2, with D maybe TRBD1 (5 bases). Trimming took 6 bases from V and 5 from J, leaving 13 bases between them. Per the germline V gene, CDR1 is SQVTM and CDR2 is ANQGSEA. The length of the CDR3 is 13 residues. Here the CDR3 reads CSVRTLGTGELFF. The CDR3 nucleotides read TGCAGCGTAAGGACACTGGGGACCGGGGAGCTGTTTTTT.

The V call is TRBV6-5, the J call TRBJ1-1; the D gene is possibly TRBD1 (5 bases). The CDR3 contains 14 residues. Germline V lookup: CDR1 MNHEY, CDR2 SVGAGI. Trimming cost V 3 bases and J 3 bases, with 11 bases left between them. The CDR3: CASSYQGGDTEAFF. CDR3 sequence (DNA): TGTGCCAGCAGTTATCAGGGCGGGGACACTGAAGCTTTCTTT.

The V gene is TRBV2, the J gene TRBJ1-3, with D unclear. The CDR3 spans 14 residues. Germline lookup yields CDR1 SNHLY and CDR2 FYNNEI. V was trimmed by 1 base and J by 0 bases, leaving 4 bases between them. Here the CDR3 DNA reads TGTGCCAGCAGTGAAGAGATCTCTGGAAACACCATATATTTT. It encodes CASSEEISGNTIYF.

The gene calls are TRBV7-9 and TRBJ2-7, with 10 bases aligning to TRBD1. Germline values: CDR1 SEHNR, CDR2 FQNEAQ (reference sequence). J gave up 2 bases and V 9 bases, and 7 bases lay outside the gene matches. The CDR3 runs to 14 residues. CDR3 sequence: CASLPGQGPYEQYF. In DNA, the CDR3 is TGTGCCAGTCTCCCGGGACAGGGGCCCTACGAGCAGTACTTC. The full variable domain, completed using reference TRBV7-9 and TRBJ2-7, is DTGVSQNPRHKITKRGQNVTFRCDPISEHNRLYWYRQTLGQGPEFLTYFQNEAQLEKSRLLSDRFSAERPKGSFSTLEIQRTEQGDSAMYLCASLPGQGPYEQYFGPGTRLTVT.

The chain couples TRBV5-1 to TRBJ1-1, with D possibly matching TRBD1 (6 bases). This CDR3 is built from 14 residues. CDR1 is SGHRS and CDR2 is YFSETQ in the germline V gene. Between the trimmed V and J ends, which lost 4 bases and 5 bases, there was a span of 15 bases. CDR3 in amino acids: CASSPEGGWTEAFF. As DNA, the CDR3 is TGCGCCAGCAGCCCTGAAGGGGGTTGGACTGAAGCTTTCTTT.

The V call is TRBV30, the J call TRBJ2-5; 7 bases line up with TRBD1. Per the germline V gene, CDR1 is GTSNPN and CDR2 is SVGIG (reference sequence). The CDR3 has 14 amino acids. The V gene end was trimmed by 5 bases and the J gene end by 5 bases; junction bases not matched to a gene: 11. CDR3 loop: CAWGRGGVGETQYF. The CDR3 bases are TGTGCCTGGGGGAGAGGGGGCGTCGGCGAGACCCAGTACTTC. The full variable domain, with the rest looked up from reference TRBV30 and TRBJ2-5, is SQTIHQWPATLVQPVGSPLSLECTVEGTSNPNLYWYRQAAGRGLQLLFYSVGIGQISSEVPQNLSASRPQDRQFILSSKKLLLSDSGFYLCAWGRGGVGETQYFGPGTRLLVL.

This clone is a singleton in its sample. V gene TRBV23-1 combines with J gene TRBJ2-1; 12 nucleotides agree with TRBD1. TRBV23-1 carries the ORF label, with uncertain function. This CDR3 is built from 16 residues. The ends lost 8 bases at V and 7 bases at J; junction bases unmatched: 12. CDR3 sequence (DNA): TGCGCCAGCTCTTTGAGGGGACAGGGGGCTGAAAATGAGCAGTTCTTC. Translated: CASSLRGQGAENEQFF.

The gene calls are TRBV5-1 and TRBJ2-7; 9 nucleotides line up with TRBD1. Germline-derived CDR1 and CDR2 are SGHRS and YFSETQ. The CDR3 runs 18 residues. V was pared by 0 bases and J by 6 bases, with 16 bases of the junction left unmatched. This chain's CDR3 is CASSLVQGAAPLSGEQYF. The DNA of the CDR3 is TGCGCCAGCAGCTTGGTACAGGGGGCAGCCCCTCTTTCGGGCGAGCAGTACTTC.

The chain joins TRBV7-9 to TRBJ2-1; D unresolved. Germline-derived CDR1 and CDR2 are SEHNR and FQNEAQ (reference sequence). V lost 2 bases and J lost 0, with 20 bases in between. CDR3 length: 19 amino acids. The CDR3, as DNA: TGTGCCAGCAGCTTATCTTGGGGAACTTTATTGAGCTCCTACAATGAGCAGTTCTTC. Residues: CASSLSWGTLLSSYNEQFF.

The chain employs TRBV9 and TRBJ2-3; TRBD2 matches 7 bases. The CDR3 covers 16 residues. The V gene end was trimmed by 2 bases and the J gene end by 6 bases; junction bases not matched to a gene: 12. CDR1 SGDLS and CDR2 YYNGEE come from the germline V gene. In DNA form, the CDR3 reads TGTGCCAGCAGCGTGCGACTAGCCGGAGGGTCCGATACGCAGTATTTT. Amino acids: CASSVRLAGGSDTQYF.